The T cell receptor beta chain under discussion was sequenced for a study of OX40 agonist ivuxolimab in advanced cancers. For context, the study as a whole: The costimulatory receptor OX40 (CD134) was targeted by ivuxolimab, a fully human IgG2 agonistic monoclonal antibody. Intravenous ivuxolimab was administered to patients every 2 weeks at six dose levels: 0.01, 0.1, 0.3, 1.5, 3 and 10 mg/kg. Of the roughly 54 patients in dose escalation, some 20 had hepatocellular carcinoma, around 15 had melanoma, 9 had renal cell carcinoma and 9 had head and neck cancer. In the dose-escalation cohort, approximately 82% of patients were male, and the mean age was roughly 60 years with a range of roughly 20 to 85. Prior anti-PD-1, anti-PD-L1 or anti-CTLA-4 therapy was permitted, and approximately 40% of dose-escalation patients had received checkpoint inhibitors. Partial responses occurred in three dose-escalation patients: two with cutaneous melanoma and one with hepatocellular carcinoma. The point of sequencing TCRbeta in the periphery was to test whether ivuxolimab changed TCR sequence diversity and drove clonal T-cell expansion. The paper reports the monotherapy dose-escalation portion (N of about 51 patients) of the phase I ivuxolimab trial.

The germline V gene provides CDR1 SGDLS and CDR2 YYNGEE. Taken from cysteine to phenylalanine, the CDR3 has 17 residues. Only the CDR3 region is kept as DNA, spanning 51 bases read in frame from base 1. V is reduced by 3 bases and J by 5 bases, leaving a spacing of 20 bases between them. For sequencing of the TCRbeta CDR3 region, genomic DNA was extracted from the sorted cells. The immunoSEQ Assay was used for sequencing of TCRbeta CDR3 regions. TCRdb provides this immuneACCESS table in a form limited to in-frame rearrangements. Some clones are lacking; in checked studies, under half of them reflect an unresolved V gene, and why the rest are absent is not known. The sample data list some 32,000 clones, and roughly 89% of these were observed just once. Clones ranked in the top ten supply approximately 21% of the sample. Concerning this clone: The antigen this receptor binds is unknown. No much larger clone is present one base from it, and per-base qualities are unavailable.

Patients with autoimmune disease history or receiving systemic immunosuppression were excluded from the trial. Peripheral blood for TCR sequencing was collected from all dose cohorts at baseline, on cycle 4 day 1, and on cycle 7 day 1. Samples were obtained from an open-label, multicenter, first-in-human phase I dose-escalation trial of ivuxolimab. Adults with locally advanced or metastatic melanoma, renal cell carcinoma, hepatocellular carcinoma or head and neck squamous cell carcinoma were enrolled in the trial. Before TCR sequencing, CD4+ T cells and CD8+ T cells were sorted from peripheral blood as separate populations. What the study reported, not specific to this receptor: At doses from 0.1 to 3.0 mg/kg, clonal expansion was seen in both CD4+ and CD8+ blood T cells between baseline and week 6. In the 0.1-3.0 mg/kg groups, partial responders had among the lowest normalized peripheral clonal expansion, particularly in CD8+ T cells. The antigen specificity of the peripheral T cells that underwent clonal expansion was not determined. After ivuxolimab, CD8+ T cells had more expanded clones than CD4+ T cells on average. Low levels of normalized T-cell clonal expansion were also seen in some patients who did not respond.

Sample: CD4+ or CD8+ T cells sorted from blood, taken in a trial of the OX40 agonist ivuxolimab. This receptor chain uses TRBV9 and TRBJ1-4; a tentative D match to TRBD1 spans 5 bases. This receptor was obtained from an adult with an advanced solid tumor such as melanoma, head and neck, liver or kidney cancer. The CDR3 region reads CASSAEFRGPENEKLFF. The bases are TGTGCCAGCAGCGCTGAATTTCGGGGACCGGAAAATGAAAAACTGTTTTTT.